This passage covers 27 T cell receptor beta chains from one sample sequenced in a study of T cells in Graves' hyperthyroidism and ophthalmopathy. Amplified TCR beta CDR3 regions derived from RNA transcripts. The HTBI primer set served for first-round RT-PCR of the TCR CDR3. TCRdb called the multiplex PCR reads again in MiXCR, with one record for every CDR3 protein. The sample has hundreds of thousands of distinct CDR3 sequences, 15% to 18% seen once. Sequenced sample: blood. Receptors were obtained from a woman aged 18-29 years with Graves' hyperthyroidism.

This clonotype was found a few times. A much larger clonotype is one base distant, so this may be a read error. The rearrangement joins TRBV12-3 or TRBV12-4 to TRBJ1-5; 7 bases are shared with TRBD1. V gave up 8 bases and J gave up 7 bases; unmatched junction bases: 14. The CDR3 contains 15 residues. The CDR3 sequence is CASCRTNRGGQPQHF. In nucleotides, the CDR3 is TGTGCCAGCTGCCGAACAAACAGGGGCGGCCAGCCCCAGCATTTT.

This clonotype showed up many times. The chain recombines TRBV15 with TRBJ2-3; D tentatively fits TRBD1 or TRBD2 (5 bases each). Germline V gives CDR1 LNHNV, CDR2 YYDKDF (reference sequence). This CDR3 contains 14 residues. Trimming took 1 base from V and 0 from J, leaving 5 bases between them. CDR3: CATSRGGSTDTQYF. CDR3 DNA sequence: TGTGCCACCAGCAGAGGGGGGAGCACAGATACGCAGTATTTT.

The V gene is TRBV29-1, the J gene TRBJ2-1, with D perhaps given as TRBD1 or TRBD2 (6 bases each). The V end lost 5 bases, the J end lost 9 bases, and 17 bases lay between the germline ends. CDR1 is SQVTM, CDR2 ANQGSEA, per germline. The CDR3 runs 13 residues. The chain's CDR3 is CSVISEWGAEQFF. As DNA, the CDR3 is TGCAGCGTTATTAGCGAGTGGGGGGCTGAGCAGTTCTTC.

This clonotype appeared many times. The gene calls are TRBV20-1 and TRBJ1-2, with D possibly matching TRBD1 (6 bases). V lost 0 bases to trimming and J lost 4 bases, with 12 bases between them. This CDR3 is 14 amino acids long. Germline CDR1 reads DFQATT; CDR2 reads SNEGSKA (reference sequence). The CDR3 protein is CSARDGGRFYGYTF. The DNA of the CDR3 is TGCAGTGCTAGAGACGGGGGGCGCTTCTATGGCTACACCTTC.

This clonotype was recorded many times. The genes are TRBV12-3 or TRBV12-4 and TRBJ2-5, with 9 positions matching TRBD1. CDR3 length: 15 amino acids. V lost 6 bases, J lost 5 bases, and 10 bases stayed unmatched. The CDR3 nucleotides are TGTGCCAGCAGCCTATTTACAGGGGGCCCGGAGACCCAGTACTTC. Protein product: CASSLFTGGPETQYF.

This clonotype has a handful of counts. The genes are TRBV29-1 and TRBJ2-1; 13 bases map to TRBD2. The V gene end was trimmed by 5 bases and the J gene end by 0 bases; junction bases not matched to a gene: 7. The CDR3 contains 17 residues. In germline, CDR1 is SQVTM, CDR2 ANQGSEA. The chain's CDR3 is CSVTTSGGVRSYNEQFF. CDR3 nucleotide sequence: TGCAGCGTTACAACTAGCGGGGGGGTCCGCTCCTACAATGAGCAGTTCTTC.

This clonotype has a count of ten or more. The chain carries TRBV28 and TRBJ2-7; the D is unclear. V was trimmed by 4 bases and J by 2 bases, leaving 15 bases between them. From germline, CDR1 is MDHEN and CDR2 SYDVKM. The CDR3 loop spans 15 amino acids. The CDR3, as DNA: TGTGCCAGCAGTTCCCGAATGCGGCCCCCCTACGAGCAGTACTTC. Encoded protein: CASSSRMRPPYEQYF.

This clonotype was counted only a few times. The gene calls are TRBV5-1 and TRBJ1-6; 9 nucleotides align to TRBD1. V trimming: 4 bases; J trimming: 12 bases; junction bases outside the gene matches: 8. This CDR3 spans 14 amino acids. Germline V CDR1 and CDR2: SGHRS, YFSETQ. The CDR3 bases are TGCGCCAGCAGCCCGGGACAGGGAAACTTACCCCTCCACTTT. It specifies CASSPGQGNLPLHF.

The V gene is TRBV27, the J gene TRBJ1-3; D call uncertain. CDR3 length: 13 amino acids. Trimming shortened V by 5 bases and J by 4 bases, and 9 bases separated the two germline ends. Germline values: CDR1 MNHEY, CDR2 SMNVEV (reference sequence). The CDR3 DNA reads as TGTGCCAGCAGTACCCCCATCGGAAACACCATATATTTT. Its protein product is CASSTPIGNTIYF.

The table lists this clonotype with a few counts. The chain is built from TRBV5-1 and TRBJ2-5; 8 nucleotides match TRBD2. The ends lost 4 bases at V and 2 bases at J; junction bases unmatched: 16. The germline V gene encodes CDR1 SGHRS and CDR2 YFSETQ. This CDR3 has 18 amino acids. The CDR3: CASSPHSGGAPLQETQYF. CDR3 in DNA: TGCGCCAGCAGCCCCCACTCCGGGGGGGCCCCTTTACAAGAGACCCAGTACTTC.

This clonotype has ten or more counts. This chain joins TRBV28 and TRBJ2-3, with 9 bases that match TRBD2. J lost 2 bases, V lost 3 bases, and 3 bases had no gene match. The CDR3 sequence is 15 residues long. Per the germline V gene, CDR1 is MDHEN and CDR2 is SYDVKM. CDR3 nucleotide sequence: TGTGCCAGCAGTTTCGCGGGAGGGGCCACAGATACGCAGTATTTT. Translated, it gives CASSFAGGATDTQYF.

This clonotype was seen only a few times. In nucleotides, the CDR3 is TGTGCCAGTACCACCGGGGGACAGGCTACCATCTATGGCTACACCTTC. Its translation: CASTTGGQATIYGYTF. This chain connects TRBV19 to TRBJ1-2, with 8 nucleotides matching TRBD1. This CDR3 is built from 16 residues. With V trimmed by 7 bases and J by 4 bases, 14 bases remained unmatched. Germline V lookup: CDR1 LNHDA, CDR2 SQIVND (reference sequence).

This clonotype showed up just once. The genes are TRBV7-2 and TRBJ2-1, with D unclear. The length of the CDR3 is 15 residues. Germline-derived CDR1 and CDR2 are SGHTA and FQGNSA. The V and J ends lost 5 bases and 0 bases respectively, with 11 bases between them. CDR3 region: CASSPWGSSYNEQFF. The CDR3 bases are TGTGCCAGCAGCCCATGGGGAAGCTCCTACAATGAGCAGTTCTTC.

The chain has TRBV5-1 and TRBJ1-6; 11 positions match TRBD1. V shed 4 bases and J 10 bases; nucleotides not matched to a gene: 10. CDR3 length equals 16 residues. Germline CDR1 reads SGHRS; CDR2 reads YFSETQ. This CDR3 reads CASSLGQGASWSPLHF. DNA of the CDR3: TGCGCCAGCAGCCTCGGACAGGGGGCAAGTTGGTCACCCCTCCACTTT.

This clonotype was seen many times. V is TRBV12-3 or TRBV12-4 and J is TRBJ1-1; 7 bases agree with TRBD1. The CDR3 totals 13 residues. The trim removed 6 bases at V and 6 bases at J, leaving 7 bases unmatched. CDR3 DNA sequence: TGTGCCAGCAGCCTACAGGGGTTGGCTGAAGCTTTCTTT. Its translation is CASSLQGLAEAFF.

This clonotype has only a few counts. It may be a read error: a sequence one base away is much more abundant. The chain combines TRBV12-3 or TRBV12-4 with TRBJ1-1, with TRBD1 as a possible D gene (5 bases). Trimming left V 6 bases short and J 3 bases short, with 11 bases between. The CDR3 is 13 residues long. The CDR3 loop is CASRAGGYTEAFF. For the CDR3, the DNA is TGTGCCAGCAGGGCGGGGGGTTACACTGAAGCTTTCTTT.

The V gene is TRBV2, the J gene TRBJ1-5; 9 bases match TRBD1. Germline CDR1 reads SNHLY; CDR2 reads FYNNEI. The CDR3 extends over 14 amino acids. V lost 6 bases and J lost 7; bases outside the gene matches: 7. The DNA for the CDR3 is TGTGCCAGCAGCATACAGGGGGCACGGCAGCCCCAGCATTTT. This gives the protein CASSIQGARQPQHF.

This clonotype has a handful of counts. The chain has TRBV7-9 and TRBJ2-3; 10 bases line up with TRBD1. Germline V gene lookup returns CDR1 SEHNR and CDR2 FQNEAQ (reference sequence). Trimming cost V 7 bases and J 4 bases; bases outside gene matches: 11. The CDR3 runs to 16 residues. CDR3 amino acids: CASKRSGQGISDTQYF. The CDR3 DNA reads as TGTGCCAGCAAAAGGTCGGGACAGGGGATATCAGATACGCAGTATTTT.

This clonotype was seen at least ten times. CDR3 coding DNA: TGTGCCAGCAGCTTGGGGTTGGGGGAGGGCAATCAGCCCCAGCATTTT. Translation gives CASSLGLGEGNQPQHF. The chain couples TRBV5-6 to TRBJ1-5, with D possibly being TRBD1 (5 bases). CDR3 length equals 16 residues. Trimming removed 0 bases at V and 2 bases at J, with 12 bases between. Germline CDR1 is SGHDT and CDR2 is YYEEEE.

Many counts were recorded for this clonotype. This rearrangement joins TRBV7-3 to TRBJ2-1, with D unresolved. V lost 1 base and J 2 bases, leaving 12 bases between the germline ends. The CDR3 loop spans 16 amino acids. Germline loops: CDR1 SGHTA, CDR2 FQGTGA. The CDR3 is CASSLNGPVPYNEQFF. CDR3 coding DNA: TGTGCCAGCAGCTTAAACGGGCCGGTCCCCTACAATGAGCAGTTCTTC.

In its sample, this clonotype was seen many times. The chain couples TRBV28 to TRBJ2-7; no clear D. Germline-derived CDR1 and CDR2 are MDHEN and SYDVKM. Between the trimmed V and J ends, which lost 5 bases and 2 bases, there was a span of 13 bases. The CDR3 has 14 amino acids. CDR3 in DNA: TGTGCCAGCAGTACCCTAGTGGGAACCTACGAGCAGTACTTC. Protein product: CASSTLVGTYEQYF.

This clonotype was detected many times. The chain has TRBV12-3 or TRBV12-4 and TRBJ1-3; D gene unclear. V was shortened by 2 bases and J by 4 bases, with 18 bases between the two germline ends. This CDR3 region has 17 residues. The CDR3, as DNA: TGTGCCAGCAGTTTAAGGGCCGATCGACCCTCGGGAAACACCATATATTTT. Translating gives CASSLRADRPSGNTIYF.

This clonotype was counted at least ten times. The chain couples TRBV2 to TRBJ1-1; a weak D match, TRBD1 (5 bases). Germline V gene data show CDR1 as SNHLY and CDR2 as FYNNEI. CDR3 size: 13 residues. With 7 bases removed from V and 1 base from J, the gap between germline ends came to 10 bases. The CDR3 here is CASIDRANTEAFF. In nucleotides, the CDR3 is TGTGCCAGCATCGACAGAGCGAACACTGAAGCTTTCTTT.

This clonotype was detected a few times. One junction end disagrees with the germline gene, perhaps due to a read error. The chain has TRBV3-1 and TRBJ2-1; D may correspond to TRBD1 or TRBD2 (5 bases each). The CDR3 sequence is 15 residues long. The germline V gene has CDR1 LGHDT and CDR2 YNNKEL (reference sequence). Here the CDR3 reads CASSRSRGGYNKQFF. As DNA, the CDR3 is TGTGCCAGCAGCCGCTCCCGTGGGGGTTACAATAAGCAGTTCTTC.

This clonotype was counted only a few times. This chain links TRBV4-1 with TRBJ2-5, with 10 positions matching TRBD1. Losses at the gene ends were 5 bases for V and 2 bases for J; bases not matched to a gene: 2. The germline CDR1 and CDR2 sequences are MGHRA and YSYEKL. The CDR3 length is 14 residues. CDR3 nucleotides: TGCGCCAGCAGCGAGGACAGGGGGCAAGAGACCCAGTACTTC. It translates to CASSEDRGQETQYF.

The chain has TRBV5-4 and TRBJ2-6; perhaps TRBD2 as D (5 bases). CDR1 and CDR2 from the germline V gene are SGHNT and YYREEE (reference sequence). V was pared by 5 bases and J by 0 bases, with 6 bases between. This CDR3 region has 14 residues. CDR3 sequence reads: CASSRDSGANVLTF. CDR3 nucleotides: TGTGCCAGCAGTCGGGACTCTGGGGCCAACGTCCTGACTTTC.

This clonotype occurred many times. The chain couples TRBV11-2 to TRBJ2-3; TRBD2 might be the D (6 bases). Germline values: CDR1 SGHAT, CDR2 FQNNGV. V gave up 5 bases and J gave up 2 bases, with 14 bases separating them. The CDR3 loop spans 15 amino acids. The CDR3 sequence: CASSPGTGFTDTQYF. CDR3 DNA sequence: TGTGCCAGCAGCCCGGGGACTGGCTTCACAGATACGCAGTATTTT.